The sample holds a few counts of the clone carrying this T cell receptor beta chain. Antigen unknown. Individual cDNA molecules were tagged with unique molecular identifiers, the study reported. TCRdb reanalysed the 5' RACE reads using MiXCR and keeps one entry per CDR3 protein. The table records about 58,000 distinct CDR3 sequences, roughly an eighth of them present only once. This sample is drawn from a study of early T cells in non-severe SARS-CoV-2 infection. Study-wide background: Sequencing targeted bulk RNA from unsorted whole blood, leaving chains unpaired. Study-level findings and limits: VDJdb-based matching was biased toward anti-spike CD8 responses and missed private and CD4 specificities.

The length of the CDR3 is 14 residues. Per germline, CDR1 MNHEY and CDR2 SMNVEV (reference sequence). V lost 7 bases, J lost 0 bases, and 11 bases lay in between. The specimen was whole blood. The genes are TRBV27 and TRBJ2-3, with unresolved D. This TCR was recovered from an adult who was a healthcare worker with PCR-confirmed SARS-CoV-2 infection or an uninfected control (not recorded which). The CDR3 DNA reads TGTGCCAGCAAAAGGGCGGCGAGCACAGATACGCAGTATTTT. Amino acids: CASKRAASTDTQYF.